Listed below are T cell receptor beta chains from one sample, sequenced in a study of tumor and adjacent non-tumor tissue in lung cancer. Using its own MiXCR run on the multiplex PCR reads, TCRdb lists one record per CDR3 protein. The data hold fewer than 100,000 distinct CDR3 sequences, with roughly 72% observed a single time. The sample consisted of lung tumor tissue. The receptors were gathered from a woman aged 40 to 50 with non-small cell lung cancer. The CDR3 runs from the conserved cysteine through the conserved F or W. Each record gives: J gene, D gene, V gene, clone size, CDR3 protein, CDR3 DNA. The D gene is left open where the match is weak. Clone size appears in some rows only: once, few, many, or a class for an expanded clone.

j_call: TRBJ1-5; d_call: .; v_call: TRBV4-2; clone_size: once; cdr3_aa: CASSARGKGSNQPQHF; cdr3_nt: TGTGCCAGCAGCGCACGGGGTAAGGGGAGCAATCAGCCCCAGCATTTT
j_call: TRBJ2-1; d_call: .; v_call: TRBV29-1; clone_size: .; cdr3_aa: CSVSRISAGEQFF; cdr3_nt: TGCAGCGTTTCCCGGATTAGCGCGGGTGAGCAGTTCTTC
j_call: TRBJ2-1; d_call: .; v_call: TRBV11-1; clone_size: .; cdr3_aa: CASSLWMVDCNEQFF; cdr3_nt: TGTGCCAGCAGCTTATGGATGGTAGATTGCAATGAACAGTTCTTC
j_call: TRBJ1-1; d_call: .; v_call: TRBV28; clone_size: .; cdr3_aa: CSSSPSPGGGHTKAFF; cdr3_nt: TGTTCCAGCAGCCCATCCCCGGGGGGCGGACACACTAAAGCTTTCTTT
j_call: TRBJ2-3; d_call: .; v_call: TRBV28; clone_size: .; cdr3_aa: CTSSCVLDTQYF; cdr3_nt: TGTACCAGCAGTTGTGTCTTAGATACGCAGTATTTT
j_call: TRBJ1-5; d_call: .; v_call: TRBV2; clone_size: .; cdr3_aa: CASSGFYSNKRQHF; cdr3_nt: TGTGCCAGCAGTGGCTTCTATAGCAATAAGCGCCAGCATTTT
j_call: TRBJ1-2; d_call: TRBD1; v_call: TRBV6-5; clone_size: many; cdr3_aa: CASSSTLQGRGYTF; cdr3_nt: TGTGCCAGCAGCTCTACACTACAGGGGAGAGGCTACACCTTC
j_call: TRBJ2-1; d_call: TRBD2; v_call: TRBV6-1; clone_size: many; cdr3_aa: CASRTGTSGFFSYNEQFF; cdr3_nt: TGTGCCAGCAGGACCGGGACTAGCGGGTTTTTCTCCTACAATGAGCAGTTCTTC
j_call: TRBJ2-2; d_call: .; v_call: TRBV6-5; clone_size: .; cdr3_aa: CDSSNPRDWVTGKLFF; cdr3_nt: TGTGACAGCAGTAACCCCCGGGACTGGGTCACCGGGAAGCTGTTTTTT
j_call: TRBJ2-3; d_call: TRBD2; v_call: TRBV10-3; clone_size: once; cdr3_aa: CTIMPGGEVTQYF; cdr3_nt: TGTACCATCATGCCGGGAGGGGAAGTTACGCAGTATTTT
j_call: TRBJ2-2; d_call: .; v_call: TRBV6-6; clone_size: .; cdr3_aa: CASSPWEANTGELFF; cdr3_nt: TGTGCCAGCAGCCCGTGGGAGGCGAACACCGGGGAGCTGTTTTTT
j_call: TRBJ1-1; d_call: .; v_call: TRBV5-8; clone_size: many; cdr3_aa: CASSLVGSPNTEAFF; cdr3_nt: TGTGCCAGCAGCTTGGTGGGCAGCCCGAACACTGAAGCTTTCTTT
j_call: TRBJ2-1; d_call: .; v_call: TRBV6-6; clone_size: .; cdr3_aa: CASSPRYEPFF; cdr3_nt: TGTGCCAGCAGCCCCCGTTATGAGCCGTTTTTC
j_call: TRBJ2-3; d_call: TRBD2; v_call: TRBV20-1; clone_size: .; cdr3_aa: CSAKTAGGLGTRYF; cdr3_nt: TGCAGTGCTAAGACAGCGGGGGGCCTTGGTACGCGGTATTTT
j_call: TRBJ1-3; d_call: .; v_call: TRBV4-2; clone_size: once; cdr3_aa: CAISQELLYGNTIYF; cdr3_nt: TGTGCCATCAGCCAAGAACTCCTCTATGGAAACACCATATATTTT
j_call: TRBJ1-2; d_call: .; v_call: TRBV28; clone_size: .; cdr3_aa: CASIPGSLYGYTF; cdr3_nt: TGTGCCAGCATCCCCGGGTCTTTGTATGGCTACACCTTC
j_call: TRBJ1-2; d_call: .; v_call: TRBV30; clone_size: .; cdr3_aa: CAWGVGGRSYIF; cdr3_nt: TGTGCCTGGGGGGTAGGAGGGAGGAGCTACATCTTC
j_call: TRBJ2-5; d_call: .; v_call: TRBV29-1; clone_size: .; cdr3_aa: CIVYTALVQETQYF; cdr3_nt: TGCATCGTTTATACTGCGCTTGTCCAAGAGACCCAGTACTTC
j_call: TRBJ2-2; d_call: TRBD2; v_call: TRBV10-2; clone_size: .; cdr3_aa: CASNWEGRGGELFF; cdr3_nt: TGCGCCAGCAACTGGGAGGGCCGGGGCGGGGAGCTGTTTTTT
j_call: TRBJ2-6; d_call: .; v_call: TRBV6-5; clone_size: .; cdr3_aa: CASSREQSLTGANVLTF; cdr3_nt: TGTGCCAGCAGTAGGGAGCAGTCTTTAACTGGGGCCAACGTTCTGACTTTC
j_call: TRBJ2-3; d_call: TRBD1; v_call: TRBV12-3/TRBV12-4; clone_size: .; cdr3_aa: CASGRQGTDTRYF; cdr3_nt: TGTGCCAGCGGAAGACAGGGTACAGATACGCGGTATTTT
j_call: TRBJ2-3; d_call: TRBD2; v_call: TRBV4-2; clone_size: many; cdr3_aa: CASSQTGSSGEQYF; cdr3_nt: TGTGCCAGCAGCCAAACGGGCTCTAGCGGGGAGCAGTATTTT
j_call: TRBJ2-5; d_call: TRBD2; v_call: TRBV10-2; clone_size: .; cdr3_aa: CASRSGVRYGRPETQYF; cdr3_nt: TGCGCCAGCAGGTCTGGGGTTCGTTACGGGAGGCCAGAGACCCAGTACTTC
j_call: TRBJ2-2; d_call: TRBD2; v_call: TRBV4-2; clone_size: few; cdr3_aa: CASSHPGLAGGCTGELFF; cdr3_nt: TGTGCCAGCAGCCATCCGGGACTAGCGGGGGGGTGCACCGGGGAGCTGTTTTTT
j_call: TRBJ2-2; d_call: .; v_call: TRBV20-1; clone_size: .; cdr3_aa: CNAPPGHDTGELSF; cdr3_nt: TGCAATGCTCCGCCGGGGCATGACACCGGGGAGCTGTCTTTT